The 9 T cell receptor beta chains given below trace back to one sample, sequenced in a study of spatial heterogeneity in lung cancer (dated by TCRdb to between 2018 and 2021). Interpreted using the paper, the time point label stands for: sample taken at primary tumor resection. Whole RNA extracted from tumor and nontumor lung tissue, or from cryopreserved PBMC samples, was used for TCR sequencing without cell sorting. Receptor libraries were prepared by 5' RACE. Sequencing took place on a NextSeq 500. Starting from the raw public reads, TCRdb applied fastp trimming at Q25, assembled clones with MiXCR and retained in-frame beta chains. Merged by CDR3 protein, the rows form single entries marked with the most common genes and DNA. The sample has about 82,000 distinct CDR3 sequences on record, 10% to 15% of them singletons. The top ten clonotypes cover 4.6% of the sample. Sequenced here: PBMCs, sampled at surgery. The receptor source for this set is a male donor with early-stage non-small cell lung cancer.

The chain has TRBV19 and TRBJ2-7; D unresolved. This CDR3 has 14 amino acids. Germline V gene sequence: CDR1 LNHDA, CDR2 SQIVND (reference sequence). Trimming stripped 2 bases from V and 4 bases from J, with 12 bases between. For the CDR3, the DNA is TGTGCCAGTAGTATAAAGGAACTGACGTACGAGCAGTACTTC. Translation gives CASSIKELTYEQYF. The full variable domain, in which reference TRBV19 and TRBJ2-7 provide the parts outside the CDR3, is DGGITQSPKYLFRKEGQNVTLSCEQNLNHDAMYWYRQDPGQGLRLIYYSQIVNDFQKGDIAEGYSVSREKKESFPLTVTSAQKNPTAFYLCASSIKELTYEQYFGPGTRLTVT.

The chain uses TRBV29-1 and TRBJ1-2; no reliable D call. V lost 5 bases to trimming and J lost 2 bases, with 12 bases between them. Germline CDR1 reads SQVTM; CDR2 reads ANQGSEA. There are 13 residues in the CDR3. The CDR3 protein is CSVIGIGNYGYTF. In DNA, the CDR3 is TGCAGCGTTATTGGGATAGGCAACTATGGCTACACCTTC.

This clonotype was seen more than once but under ten times. The chain links TRBV7-8 to TRBJ2-7; D is ambiguous. CDR1 and CDR2 from the germline V gene are SGHVS and FQNEAQ. The ends were cut back, 0 bases at V and 2 bases at J, with 5 bases in the middle. There are 13 residues in the CDR3. In DNA, the CDR3 is TGTGCCAGCAGCTTAGCGTCGACCTACGAGCAGTACTTC. This translates into CASSLASTYEQYF.

This clonotype came up many times. V gene TRBV10-1 combines with J gene TRBJ2-3; D gene uncertain. The CDR3 has 13 residues. CDR1 WNHNN and CDR2 SYGVQD come from the germline V gene (reference sequence). V was clipped by 4 bases and J by 0 bases, with 5 bases between them. This CDR3 reads CASSGTSTDTQYF. CDR3 DNA sequence: TGCGCCAGCAGTGGTACTAGCACAGATACGCAGTATTTT.

The V gene is TRBV7-2, the J gene TRBJ2-1; TRBD1 aligns across 9 bases. J lost 7 bases, V lost 5 bases, and 6 bases had no gene match. Germline assignment: CDR1 SGHTA and CDR2 FQGNSA. CDR3 length: 14 residues. The CDR3 region is CASSHPGQGNEQFF. The CDR3 DNA sequence: TGTGCCAGCAGCCATCCGGGACAGGGAAATGAGCAGTTCTTC.

The genes are TRBV7-9 and TRBJ1-4; TRBD1 might be the D (6 bases). The germline CDR1 and CDR2 sequences are SEHNR and FQNEAQ (reference sequence). V was cut by 8 bases and J by 1 base, with 20 bases left in between. CDR3 length: 17 residues. The CDR3 is CASGPPGTLRTNEKLFF. The CDR3 nucleotides read TGTGCCAGCGGCCCACCGGGGACACTTAGAACTAATGAAAAACTGTTTTTT.

The chain has TRBV20-1 and TRBJ2-7; 8 nucleotides line up with TRBD2. Trimming took 5 bases from V and 3 from J; bases not matched to a gene: 12. The CDR3 consists of 15 residues. Germline CDR1 DFQATT, CDR2 SNEGSKA (reference sequence). The CDR3 region is CSALDTSGHFYEQYF. CDR3 bases: TGCAGTGCTCTTGATACTAGCGGCCATTTCTACGAGCAGTACTTC.

V and J are TRBV7-8 and TRBJ2-1, with D possibly matching TRBD2 (5 bases). Germline V gene sequence: CDR1 SGHVS, CDR2 FQNEAQ. The CDR3 extends over 18 amino acids. V was shortened by 5 bases and J by 4 bases, with 24 bases between the two germline ends. The CDR3 loop reads CASSPSMRESSEYNEQFF. In nucleotides, the CDR3 is TGTGCCAGCAGCCCCTCAATGAGGGAGAGTTCGGAATACAATGAGCAGTTCTTC.

This clonotype has a handful of counts. This chain links TRBV3-1 with TRBJ1-3; D unclear. Germline V lookup: CDR1 LGHDT, CDR2 YNNKEL (reference sequence). Trimming pared 1 base from V and 3 bases from J, leaving 7 bases between. This CDR3 spans 14 amino acids. The CDR3 bases are TGTGCCAGCAGCCAAGCACGGTTTGGAAACACCATATATTTT. Translated, it gives CASSQARFGNTIYF.